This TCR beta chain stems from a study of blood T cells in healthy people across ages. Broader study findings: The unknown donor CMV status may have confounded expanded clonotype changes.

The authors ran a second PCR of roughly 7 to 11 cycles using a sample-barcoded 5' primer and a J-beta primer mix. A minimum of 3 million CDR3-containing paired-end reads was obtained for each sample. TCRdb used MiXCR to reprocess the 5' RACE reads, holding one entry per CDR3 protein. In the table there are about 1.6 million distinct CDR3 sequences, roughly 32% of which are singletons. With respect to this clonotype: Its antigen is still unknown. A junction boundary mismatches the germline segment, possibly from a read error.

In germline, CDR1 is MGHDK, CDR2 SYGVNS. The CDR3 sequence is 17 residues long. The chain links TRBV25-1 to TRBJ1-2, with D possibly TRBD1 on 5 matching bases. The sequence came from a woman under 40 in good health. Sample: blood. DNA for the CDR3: TGTGCCAGCAGTGATCTCTCCCGCGGGGGAGCTAACTATGGCTGCACCTTC. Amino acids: CASSDLSRGGANYGCTF.